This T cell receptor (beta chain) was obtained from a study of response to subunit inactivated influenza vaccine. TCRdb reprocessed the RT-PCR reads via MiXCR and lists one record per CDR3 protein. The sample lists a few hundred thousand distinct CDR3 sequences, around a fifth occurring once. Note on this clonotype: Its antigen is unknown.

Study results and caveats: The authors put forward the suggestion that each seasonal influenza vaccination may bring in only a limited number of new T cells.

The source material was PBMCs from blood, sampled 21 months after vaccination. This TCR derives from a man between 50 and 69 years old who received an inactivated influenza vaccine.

The CDR3 bases are TGTGCCAGCAGTTTAGTCGCGGGGAAGTCCACAGATACGCAGTATTTT. Residues: CASSLVAGKSTDTQYF. The V gene is TRBV27, the J gene TRBJ2-3, with D possibly being TRBD2 (6 bases). V lost 2 bases and J 2 bases, leaving 14 bases between the germline ends. This CDR3 contains 16 residues. Germline lookup yields CDR1 MNHEY and CDR2 SMNVEV (reference sequence).